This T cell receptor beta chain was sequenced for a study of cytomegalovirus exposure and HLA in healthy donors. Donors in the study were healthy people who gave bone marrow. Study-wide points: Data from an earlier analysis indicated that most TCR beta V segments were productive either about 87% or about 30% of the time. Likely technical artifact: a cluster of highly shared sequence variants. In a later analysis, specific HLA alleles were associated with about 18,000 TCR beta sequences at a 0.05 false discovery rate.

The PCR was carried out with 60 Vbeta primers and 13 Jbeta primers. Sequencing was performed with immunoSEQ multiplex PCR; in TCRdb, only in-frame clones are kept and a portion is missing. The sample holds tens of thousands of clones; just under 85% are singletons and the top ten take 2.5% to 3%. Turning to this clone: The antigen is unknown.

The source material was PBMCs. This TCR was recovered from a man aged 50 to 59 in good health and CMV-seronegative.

CDR3 region: CASSPTAGGTEAFF. CDR3 DNA: TGTGCCAGCTCACCTACGGCCGGCGGCACTGAAGCTTTCTTT. J is TRBJ1-1 and V is TRBV18; D unresolved. Deletions cut 3 bases from V and 4 bases from J, with 12 bases between. This CDR3 region has 14 residues. Germline lookup yields CDR1 KGHSH and CDR2 LQKENI.